The 30 T cell receptor beta chains presented below share a single source sample, sequenced in a study of blood T cell repertoires in COVID-19. Assay used: immunoSEQ multiplex PCR; TCRdb lists only in-frame clones, some missing. The table has 250,000 or so clones, roughly 88% seen once. The material sequenced was PBMCs or T cells enriched from blood (not recorded which). These receptors all come from a woman in her 40s who had been exposed to COVID-19.

The genes are TRBV5-4 and TRBJ2-2; D possibly corresponds to TRBD2 (6 bases). V lost 4 bases, J lost 6 bases, and 10 bases lay in between. The CDR3 is made up of 13 amino acids. From germline, CDR1 is SGHNT and CDR2 YYREEE (reference sequence). CDR3 bases: TGTGCCAGCAGCCGGGGGTCCCCCGGGGAGCTGTTTTTT. It is translated as CASSRGSPGELFF.

The chain has TRBV27 and TRBJ2-2, with D perhaps matching TRBD2 (6 bases). V was pared by 6 bases and J by 6 bases, with 17 bases between. The CDR3 is 15 residues long. The germline V gene has CDR1 MNHEY and CDR2 SMNVEV (reference sequence). The chain's CDR3 is CASSPVGGLAGELFF. DNA for the CDR3: TGTGCCAGCAGCCCCGTGGGGGGTTTGGCCGGGGAGCTGTTTTTT.

The V and J genes are TRBV2 and TRBJ1-1, with D uncertain. Germline V gene lookup returns CDR1 SNHLY and CDR2 FYNNEI. The CDR3 is made up of 13 amino acids. V gave up 5 bases and J gave up 0 bases, with 7 bases separating them. The CDR3 region is CASSPQLNTEAFF. The CDR3 region has the DNA TGTGCCAGCAGTCCTCAGTTGAACACTGAAGCTTTCTTT. The whole variable domain, remainder taken from reference TRBV2 and TRBJ1-1, is EPEVTQTPSHQVTQMGQEVILRCVPISNHLYFYWYRQILGQKVEFLVSFYNNEISEKSEIFDDQFSVERPDGSNFTLKIRSTKLEDSAMYFCASSPQLNTEAFFGQGTRLTVV.

This chain connects TRBV19 to TRBJ2-1, with a possible D match to TRBD2 (6 bases). The V end lost 4 bases, the J end lost 6 bases, and 19 bases lay between the germline ends. This CDR3 region has 16 residues. Germline V CDR1 and CDR2: LNHDA, SQIVND (reference sequence). The CDR3 is CASSTKNPGLGNEQFF. CDR3 coding DNA: TGTGCCAGTAGTACCAAAAATCCGGGACTGGGCAATGAGCAGTTCTTC.

The chain uses TRBV11-1 and TRBJ2-3; D may be TRBD2 (5 bases). V was cut by 6 bases and J by 3 bases, with 13 bases left in between. Per germline, CDR1 SGHAT and CDR2 FQDESV (reference sequence). The CDR3 contains 14 residues. CDR3 protein: CASRSPSGTDTQYF. In DNA, the CDR3 is TGTGCCAGCAGGTCCCCCTCGGGGACAGATACGCAGTATTTT.

The gene calls are TRBV18 and TRBJ2-1, with 10 bases fitting TRBD2. There are 16 residues in the CDR3. Per germline, CDR1 KGHSH and CDR2 LQKENI. Trimming cost V 3 bases and J 3 bases; bases outside gene matches: 5. The CDR3 nucleotides read TGTGCCAGCTCACCCGAGCTAGCGGGGGACTACAATGAGCAGTTCTTC. It codes for CASSPELAGDYNEQFF.

The V call is TRBV6-4, the J call TRBJ1-1; TRBD1 is a possible D gene (6 bases). Germline CDR1 MRHNA, CDR2 SNTAGT. The CDR3 runs 17 residues. The V end was cut by 0 bases, the J end by 1 base, with 15 bases between. For the CDR3, the DNA is TGTGCCAGCAGTGACTCGCCACAGGGCCGAGGGAACACTGAAGCTTTCTTT. Encoded protein: CASSDSPQGRGNTEAFF.

V is TRBV7-2 and J is TRBJ1-5; D gene ambiguous. Trimming cost V 1 base and J 0 bases, with 7 bases left between them. This CDR3 comprises 15 residues. Germline V CDR1 and CDR2: SGHTA, FQGNSA. Here the CDR3 DNA reads TGTGCCAGCAGCTTAGGGCAGTATAGCAATCAGCCCCAGCATTTT. It codes for CASSLGQYSNQPQHF.

This rearrangement joins TRBV5-1 to TRBJ2-3, with 7 bases identical to TRBD1. CDR3 length equals 15 residues. CDR1 is SGHRS and CDR2 is YFSETQ in the germline V gene. After removal of 2 bases from V and 2 bases from J, the junction contained 5 bases not matched to a gene. The chain's CDR3 is CASSLGRGSTDTQYF. The CDR3 DNA is TGCGCCAGCAGCTTAGGCAGGGGGTCCACAGATACGCAGTATTTT.

Comment on this clone: Other nucleotide sequences in the sample specify the same CDR3. The chain has TRBV18 and TRBJ1-1; 9 positions match TRBD1. The CDR3 covers 14 residues. The V gene end was trimmed by 3 bases and the J gene end by 5 bases; junction bases not matched to a gene: 4. Germline assignment: CDR1 KGHSH and CDR2 LQKENI. CDR3 region: CASSPGQGGTEAFF. CDR3 in DNA: TGTGCCAGCTCACCGGGACAGGGTGGGACTGAAGCTTTCTTT.

The chain employs TRBV4-1 and TRBJ2-7; perhaps TRBD2 as D (6 bases). CDR1 is MGHRA and CDR2 is YSYEKL in the germline V gene. Between the trimmed V and J ends, which lost 5 bases and 0 bases, there was a span of 17 bases. The CDR3 runs to 16 residues. CDR3 amino acids: CASSAVGGGTSYEQYF. CDR3 DNA sequence: TGCGCCAGCAGCGCCGTTGGTGGAGGGACCTCCTACGAGCAGTACTTC.

The genes are TRBV29-1 and TRBJ2-3; 8 positions agree with TRBD1. The germline CDR1 and CDR2 sequences are SQVTM and ANQGSEA. V shed 7 bases, J shed 3 bases, and the junction held 18 bases outside the gene matches. The CDR3 has 17 residues. The chain's CDR3 is CSGYSGGSVSGTDTQYF. CDR3 nucleotide sequence: TGCAGCGGGTATTCAGGGGGCTCGGTCAGTGGGACAGATACGCAGTATTTT.

Turning to this clone: Within the sample, other DNA sequences also encode this same CDR3. J is TRBJ1-4 and V is TRBV14, with D uncertain. Germline assignment: CDR1 SGHDN and CDR2 FVKESK. CDR3 size: 13 residues. V dropped 6 bases and J dropped 1 base, with 6 bases sitting between them. CDR3 DNA sequence: TGTGCCAGCAGTCCGGGAACTAATGAAAAACTGTTTTTT. Translated: CASSPGTNEKLFF.

On this clone itself: One end of the junction fails to match germline, which may point to a read error. V usage is TRBV5-1 and J usage is TRBJ1-1; 7 nucleotides align to TRBD1. CDR1 is SGHRS, CDR2 YFSETQ, per germline. The CDR3 is 12 residues long. The CDR3 region has the DNA TGTGCCAGCAGCCAAGACAGGGTATTTGCTTTCTTT. Translated, it gives CASSQDRVFAFF.

The CDR3 protein is CASSLGRGRGNEQYV. DNA of the CDR3: TGTGCCAGCAGCTTGGGTAGGGGAAGAGGTAACGAGCAGTACGTC. The rearrangement links TRBV5-1 to TRBJ2-7; D is perhaps TRBD1 (5 bases). Germline V gene data show CDR1 as SGHRS and CDR2 as YFSETQ. CDR3 size: 15 residues.

The chain employs TRBV29-1 and TRBJ2-2, with 8 bases aligning to TRBD1. Looked up from germline, CDR1 is SQVTM and CDR2 is ANQGSEA. V dropped 5 bases and J dropped 8; count of bases not matched to a gene: 4. The CDR3 extends over 12 amino acids. The CDR3 here is CSVPWDRGELFF. The CDR3 DNA reads as TGCAGCGTTCCCTGGGACAGGGGGGAGCTGTTTTTT.

The V and J genes are TRBV6-5 and TRBJ2-5; TRBD2 agrees at 14 bases. This CDR3 contains 16 residues. Germline assignment: CDR1 MNHEY and CDR2 SVGAGI. V was clipped by 2 bases and J by 4 bases; unmatched bases: 3. CDR3 residues: CASSYGGLAGVETQYF. The CDR3 DNA reads TGTGCCAGCAGTTACGGGGGACTAGCGGGAGTAGAGACCCAGTACTTC.

This clone was recorded once. The chain joins TRBV18 to TRBJ1-3; 7 bases are a match to TRBD1. Germline assignment: CDR1 KGHSH and CDR2 LQKENI. The ends lost 1 base at V and 4 bases at J; junction bases unmatched: 4. CDR3 length equals 15 residues. The CDR3, as DNA: TGTGCCAGCTCACCACGGGACAGAGTAGGAAACACCATATATTTT. Amino acids: CASSPRDRVGNTIYF.

The sample holds many counts of this clone. This chain links TRBV27 with TRBJ1-6; D perhaps matches TRBD1 (5 bases). The CDR3 totals 13 residues. V dropped 6 bases and J dropped 7 bases, with 10 bases sitting between them. Germline CDR1 reads MNHEY; CDR2 reads SMNVEV (reference sequence). Here the CDR3 reads CASRLRQNSPLHF. CDR3 in DNA: TGTGCCAGCAGACTTAGACAGAATTCACCCCTCCACTTT.

This clone was counted a few times. V and J are TRBV7-8 and TRBJ1-3; 7 bases are a match to TRBD1. The CDR3 sequence is 13 residues long. The germline gives CDR1 SGHVS, CDR2 FQNEAQ. J gave up 8 bases and V 5 bases, and 6 bases lay outside the gene matches. CDR3 region: CASSPNRGDTIYF. CDR3 nucleotide sequence: TGTGCCAGCAGCCCGAACAGGGGAGACACCATATATTTT.

The chain uses TRBV23-1 and TRBJ1-5; no clear D gene. TRBV23-1 qualifies as an ORF whose function is uncertain. The CDR3 has 16 amino acids. V dropped 3 bases and J dropped 6 bases, with 18 bases sitting between them. CDR3 DNA sequence: TGCGCCAGCAGTCAGGGCGGAGGGTGGGAAGGTCAGCCCCAGCATTTT. It is translated as CASSQGGGWEGQPQHF.

This chain uses TRBV28 with TRBJ1-1; TRBD1 agrees at 9 bases. The ends lost 3 bases at V and 5 bases at J; junction bases unmatched: 7. Germline V gives CDR1 MDHEN, CDR2 SYDVKM. This CDR3 is built from 15 residues. The CDR3 spells CASSFAYRGRTEAFF. The CDR3, as DNA: TGTGCCAGCAGTTTTGCCTACAGGGGGCGGACTGAAGCTTTCTTT.

CDR3 protein: CASRVGGPGYGYTF. The CDR3 bases are TGTGCCAGCCGTGTGGGTGGCCCAGGCTATGGCTACACCTTC. The chain couples TRBV28 to TRBJ1-2; D not certain. The CDR3 sequence is 14 residues long. With 8 bases removed from V and 4 bases from J, the gap between germline ends came to 17 bases. CDR1 is MDHEN, CDR2 SYDVKM, per germline.

The chain recombines TRBV27 with TRBJ1-1; no firm D call. Between the trimmed V and J ends, which lost 6 bases and 0 bases, there was a span of 14 bases. There are 15 residues in the CDR3. CDR1 and CDR2 (germline): MNHEY, SMNVEV (reference sequence). CDR3 nucleotides: TGTGCCAGCAGGGAGAGGCCGGGAATGAACACTGAAGCTTTCTTT. Protein sequence: CASRERPGMNTEAFF.

The chain carries TRBV11-2 and TRBJ2-7, with 8 nucleotides matching TRBD2. Germline CDR1 reads SGHAT; CDR2 reads FQNNGV. The CDR3 runs 14 residues. V shed 4 bases, J shed 4 bases, and the junction held 6 bases outside the gene matches. The CDR3 region has the DNA TGTGCCAGCAGCTGGGCGAGCGGGGGTTACGAGCAGTACTTC. This translates into CASSWASGGYEQYF.

The V call is TRBV28, the J call TRBJ1-5, with 9 bases identical to TRBD1. CDR3 length equals 20 residues. Germline V CDR1 and CDR2: MDHEN, SYDVKM. The J segment lost 5 bases and the V segment lost 3 bases, leaving 20 bases of the junction unmatched. The chain's CDR3 is CASSLSFGTGFWGEDQPQHF. The CDR3 coding sequence is TGTGCCAGCAGTTTGTCGTTCGGGACAGGGTTTTGGGGCGAAGATCAGCCCCAGCATTTT.

The chain couples TRBV20-1 to TRBJ1-2; D is undetermined. This CDR3 has 11 residues. The V end lost 3 bases, the J end lost 6 bases, and 8 bases lay between the germline ends. Germline loops: CDR1 DFQATT, CDR2 SNEGSKA (reference sequence). The CDR3 coding sequence is TGCAGTGCTAGGTCGCGGAATGGCTACACCTTC. Its protein product is CSARSRNGYTF.

The chain joins TRBV6-2 or TRBV6-3 to TRBJ2-7, with D possibly TRBD1 on 5 matching bases. This CDR3 spans 15 amino acids. Germline loops: CDR1 MNHEY, CDR2 SVGEGT. Between the trimmed V and J ends, which lost 6 bases and 9 bases, there was a span of 24 bases. The CDR3 sequence: CASSHPAREEKGQYF. DNA of the CDR3: TGTGCCAGCAGCCACCCCGCCAGGGAAGAAAAAGGGCAGTACTTC.

This clone was observed a single time. The V call is TRBV3-1 (or the pseudogene TRBV3-2), the J call TRBJ1-5; TRBD1 is a possible D gene (6 bases). CDR1 LGHDT and CDR2 YNNKEL come from the germline V gene (reference sequence). Trimming shortened V by 1 base and J by 4 bases, and 14 bases separated the two germline ends. The CDR3 is 16 residues long. In DNA, the CDR3 is TGTGCCAGCAGCCAAGGGGCGCAGGGGCGGAATCAGCCCCAGCATTTT. Protein product: CASSQGAQGRNQPQHF.

V gene TRBV5-4 combines with J gene TRBJ2-5; D may be TRBD1 (6 bases). The germline V gene encodes CDR1 SGHNT and CDR2 YYREEE (reference sequence). CDR3 length equals 15 residues. V shed 2 bases and J shed 1 base, with 12 bases lying between them. CDR3 residues: CASSFGTPVQETQYF. CDR3 nucleotides: TGTGCCAGCAGCTTTGGGACACCGGTCCAAGAGACCCAGTACTTC.